The rows below give T cell receptor beta chains drawn from one sample of a study of blood T cell repertoires in COVID-19. Profiled with immunoSEQ multiplex PCR; TCRdb holds only in-frame clones, not every one. Here the sample spans 85,000 to 100,000 clones, 90% being singletons. The sequenced sample was peripheral blood. The receptor source for this set is a man in his 60s with acute or convalescent COVID-19. Each CDR3 is given with its conserved first and last residue. Each record gives: J gene, V gene, CDR3 length, clone size, D gene, CDR3 DNA, CDR3 protein. The D gene is left open where the match is weak. Clone size is not always given. Where it is, it says once, few, many or a class for expanded clones.

>TRBJ1-4|TRBV19|18|.|TRBD1
TGTGCCAGTAGTATGAGGGGGTTCGACAGGGAATATAATGAAAAACTGTTTTTT
CASSMRGFDREYNEKLFF
>TRBJ1-1|TRBV6-5|15|.|TRBD1
TGTGCCAGCATACTCCTCGGGACAGTCAACACTGAAGCTTTCTTT
CASILLGTVNTEAFF
>TRBJ1-1|TRBV7-9|15|.|.
TGTGCCAGCAGCTTAGCGACGGGGGAGGACACTGAAGCTTTCTTT
CASSLATGEDTEAFF
>TRBJ2-2|TRBV5-1|15|.|.
TGCGCCAGCAGCTTGGTGACAGCTAACACCGGGGAGCTGTTTTTT
CASSLVTANTGELFF
>TRBJ1-1|TRBV19|14|once|.
TGTGCCAGTAGCTCCGGGACAACGAACACTGAAGCTTTCTTT
CASSSGTTNTEAFF
>TRBJ2-1|TRBV3-1/TRBV3-2|15|.|TRBD2
TGTGCCAGCAGCAGGCTAGCGGGGGGGGTGAATGAGCAGTTCTTC
CASSRLAGGVNEQFF
>TRBJ1-6|TRBV5-1|15|.|.
TGCGCCAGCAGTTCTGAGTCAGGGAATAATTCACCCCTCCACTTT
CASSSESGNNSPLHF
>TRBJ1-2|TRBV6-5|13|once|.
TGTGCCAGCAGTCTGGACAGATTCTATGGCTACACCTTC
CASSLDRFYGYTF
>TRBJ1-3|TRBV5-1|13|once|.
TGCGCCAGCAGCCCCCCAGCTGGAAACACCATATATTTT
CASSPPAGNTIYF
>TRBJ1-2|TRBV5-4|14|.|TRBD1
TGTGCCAGCAGCTTGGGCGTTCAGGGGGATGGCTACACCTTC
CASSLGVQGDGYTF
>TRBJ2-2|TRBV10-3|14|.|.
TGTGCCATCAGTGAGTCGGGGGCCACCGGGGAGCTGTTTTTT
CAISESGATGELFF
>TRBJ1-1|TRBV5-1|16|.|TRBD1
TGCGCCAGCAGCTTATACTCGACAGGGTTGAACACTGAAGCTTTCTTT
CASSLYSTGLNTEAFF
>TRBJ1-1|TRBV12-3/TRBV12-4|13|.|.
TGTGCCAGCAGTTTCCGGGACTTCACTGAAGCTTTCTTT
CASSFRDFTEAFF
>TRBJ1-4|TRBV5-6|17|.|.
TGTGCCAGCAGCTTGGGCCAGAACCTTGCAACTAATGAAAAACTGTTTTTT
CASSLGQNLATNEKLFF
>TRBJ1-1|TRBV5-4|13|.|TRBD1
TGTGCCAGCAGCTCGCAAACAGGGGTAGTAGCTTTCTTT
CASSSQTGVVAFF
>TRBJ1-3|TRBV19|13|.|.
TGTGCCAGTAGTATTCTTTCTGGAAACACCATATATTTT
CASSILSGNTIYF
>TRBJ2-1|TRBV19|12|once|.
TGTGCCAGTTCTTATTTGTACAATGAGCAGTTCTTC
CASSYLYNEQFF
>TRBJ2-1|TRBV18|15|.|TRBD1
TGTGCCAGCTCTCAAGGGACAGCCTCCTACAATGAGCAGTTCTTC
CASSQGTASYNEQFF
>TRBJ1-1|TRBV5-1|13|.|TRBD1
TGCGCCAGCAGTGAGACAGGGAGAACTGAAGCTTTCTTT
CASSETGRTEAFF
>TRBJ1-2|TRBV11-2|13|.|TRBD1
TGTGCCAGCAGCTTGGACAGGGCAGGAGGCTACACCTTC
CASSLDRAGGYTF
>TRBJ1-5|TRBV28|14|.|.
TGTGCCAGCAGTTTATCCAGGGCCCATCAGCCCCAGCATTTT
CASSLSRAHQPQHF
>TRBJ1-2|TRBV6-6|13|.|.
TGTGCCAGCAGTCCCGACGACAGTCATGGCTACACCTTC
CASSPDDSHGYTF
>TRBJ2-1|TRBV19|15|.|TRBD1
TGTGCCAGTAGTACCCGGGACAGAATTGACAATGAGCAGTTCTTC
CASSTRDRIDNEQFF
>TRBJ1-3|TRBV7-2|14|.|.
TGTGCCAGCAGCCAACAGGGTGCTGGAAACACCATATATTTT
CASSQQGAGNTIYF